One T cell receptor (beta chain) is described in this entry. Its antigen is not identified. These data belong to a study of OX40 agonist ivuxolimab in advanced cancers. Study context: Every 2 weeks, patients got intravenous ivuxolimab at one of six dose levels (0.01-10 mg/kg). Having had anti-PD-1, anti-PD-L1 or anti-CTLA-4 therapy before was allowed, and around 39% had some.

The study sampled blood at baseline, cycle 4 day 1, and cycle 7 day 1. TCRdb's copy holds only in-frame clones and misses some; the assay was immunoSEQ multiplex PCR. The table has about 35,000 clones, around four fifths seen once. Study-wide findings and caveats: The study observed clonal expansion of CD4+ and CD8+ blood T cells by week 6 at 0.1 to 3.0 mg/kg.

CDR3 length equals 12 residues. Germline CDR1 and CDR2: MNHNS and SASEGT. Trimming pared 5 bases from V and 8 bases from J, leaving 12 bases between. The starting material was CD4+ or CD8+ T cells sorted from blood, obtained in a trial of the OX40 agonist ivuxolimab. The source of this sequence is an adult with an advanced solid tumor such as melanoma, head and neck, liver or kidney cancer. The J gene is TRBJ1-2, the V gene TRBV6-1; the D gene is possibly TRBD1 (5 bases). The CDR3 nucleotides read TGTGCCAGCAGTAGGCCGGGACGAGGCTACACCTTC. It is translated as CASSRPGRGYTF.